A single TCR beta chain is shown here with its context. Participants' own reports of clinical history determined their cohort assignment. Each recovered donor of Cohort 3 presented with two negative PCRs, clearance, or symptom resolution. Some clones are missing from TCRdb's copy, which holds only in-frame ones; the method was immunoSEQ multiplex PCR. The data show 200,000 to 250,000 clones, with less than 85% seen just once and roughly 1.8% held by the top ten. The sample originates from a study of blood T cell repertoires in COVID-19. Background on the study: The United States, Italy and Spain supplied acute and convalescent COVID-19 samples. T cells, B-cell-depleted T cells, or PBMCs supplied cDNA or gDNA.

V gave up 3 bases and J gave up 3 bases, with 16 bases separating them. CDR1 and CDR2 (germline): SGDLS, YYNGEE. The CDR3 totals 15 residues. The sample taken for sequencing was PBMCs or T cells enriched from blood (not recorded which). V is TRBV9 and J is TRBJ2-7, with TRBD1 as a possible D gene (6 bases). The receptor was isolated from a man in his 60s who had recovered from COVID-19. CDR3 protein: CASSAGAESHYEQYF. As DNA, the CDR3 is TGTGCCAGCAGCGCAGGGGCAGAGAGCCACTACGAGCAGTACTTC.